These 15 T cell receptor beta chains originate from one sample sequenced in a study of CD8 T cells in ankylosing spondylitis. TCRdb passed the 5' RACE reads through MiXCR, listing each CDR3 protein once. The table has 200,000 or so distinct CDR3 sequences, more than 25% seen once. The sample consisted of blood, either unsorted or a sorted T cell fraction (not recorded which). The receptor source for this set is a male donor with ankylosing spondylitis or in good health (not recorded which).

J is TRBJ2-7 and V is TRBV6-6; tentatively, D is TRBD2 (5 bases). The CDR3 contains 12 residues. V lost 2 bases to trimming and J lost 6 bases, with 8 bases between them. CDR1 MNHNY and CDR2 SVGAGI come from the germline V gene (reference sequence). CDR3 sequence: CASSYIEGEQYF. The DNA for the CDR3 is TGTGCCAGCAGTTACATCGAGGGCGAGCAGTACTTC.

This clonotype came up many times. The genes are TRBV2 and TRBJ2-4; D call uncertain. This CDR3 region has 13 residues. CDR1 is SNHLY, CDR2 FYNNEI, per germline. The V end was cut by 7 bases, the J end by 0 bases, with 7 bases between. CDR3 amino acids: CASTEEAKNIQYF. The CDR3 bases are TGTGCCAGCACAGAGGAAGCCAAAAACATTCAGTACTTC.

This clonotype was seen repeatedly, ten times or more. V is TRBV27 and J is TRBJ1-6; TRBD1 is a possible D gene (5 bases). The CDR3 consists of 16 residues. The V end was cut by 5 bases, the J end by 5 bases, with 16 bases between. The V gene's germline CDR1 is MNHEY and CDR2 SMNVEV (reference sequence). The CDR3 sequence: CASSRKLRGDNSPLHF. Written as DNA, the CDR3 is TGTGCCAGCAGTCGAAAATTAAGGGGCGATAATTCACCCCTCCACTTT.

This clonotype has just a few counts. The gene calls are TRBV7-9 and TRBJ2-7; weak D call: TRBD2 (5 bases). This CDR3 contains 17 residues. Germline V gene lookup returns CDR1 SEHNR and CDR2 FQNEAQ (reference sequence). Trimming removed 5 bases at V and 7 bases at J, with 27 bases between. Here the CDR3 reads CASSLSGAGVSSGEQYF. CDR3 DNA sequence: TGTGCCAGCAGCCTCTCCGGCGCGGGCGTGTCTTCGGGGGAGCAGTACTTC.

The sample holds many counts of this clonotype. J is TRBJ2-3 and V is TRBV7-9, with a possible D match to TRBD2 (6 bases). Between the trimmed V and J ends, which lost 0 bases and 6 bases, there was a span of 10 bases. CDR1 and CDR2 (germline): SEHNR, FQNEAQ (reference sequence). This CDR3 has 14 amino acids. The chain's CDR3 is CASSLAEAGDTQYF. The DNA for the CDR3 is TGTGCCAGCAGCTTAGCCGAGGCGGGGGATACGCAGTATTTT. Drawing the rest from reference TRBV7-9 and TRBJ2-3, the complete variable domain is DTGVSQNPRHKITKRGQNVTFRCDPISEHNRLYWYRQTLGQGPEFLTYFQNEAQLEKSRLLSDRFSAERPKGSFSTLEIQRTEQGDSAMYLCASSLAEAGDTQYFGPGTRLTVL.

This clonotype came up many times. V and J are TRBV20-1 and TRBJ1-6, with a possible D match to TRBD1 (5 bases). Germline V gene lookup returns CDR1 DFQATT and CDR2 SNEGSKA (reference sequence). The CDR3 runs to 13 residues. V lost 6 bases to trimming and J lost 5 bases, with 11 bases between them. The DNA for the CDR3 is TGCAGTGCCAGGGACCCAAATAATTCACCCCTCCACTTT. This codes for CSARDPNNSPLHF.

This clonotype appeared a single time. The J gene is TRBJ2-6, the V gene TRBV29-1; D is unresolved. There are 12 residues in the CDR3. Germline CDR1 reads SQVTM; CDR2 reads ANQGSEA. Trimming stripped 4 bases from V and 17 bases from J, with 18 bases between. The CDR3 region has the DNA TGCAGCGTTGCAGTTGGGAAAGGACGAATGACTTTC. It is translated as CSVAVGKGRMTF.

This chain joins TRBV20-1 and TRBJ1-1; 9 bases fit TRBD1. CDR3 size: 13 residues. Germline V lookup: CDR1 DFQATT, CDR2 SNEGSKA (reference sequence). CDR3 loop: CILTGGLGTEAFF. Here the CDR3 DNA reads TGCATCCTTACAGGGGGCTTGGGCACTGAAGCTTTCTTT.

Ten or more counts support this clonotype. The chain combines TRBV6-5 with TRBJ2-2; 12 bases agree with TRBD2. V lost 0 bases to trimming and J lost 4 bases; unmatched junction nucleotides: 9. There are 19 residues in the CDR3. The germline V gene has CDR1 MNHEY and CDR2 SVGAGI. This CDR3 reads CASSYSSLAGGYPTGELFF. The CDR3 region has the DNA TGTGCCAGCAGTTACTCGAGCCTAGCGGGAGGGTATCCCACCGGGGAGCTGTTTTTT.

This clonotype was observed at least ten times. This chain joins TRBV5-1 and TRBJ2-3; D gene unclear. The CDR3 sequence is 16 residues long. V was pared by 4 bases and J by 1 base, with 16 bases between. The germline V gene encodes CDR1 SGHRS and CDR2 YFSETQ. The CDR3 sequence is CASSPGNYGGTDTQYF. The CDR3 DNA reads as TGCGCCAGCAGCCCAGGAAACTATGGGGGCACAGATACGCAGTATTTT.

On this clonotype: A much larger clone differs by one base, so this may be a read error. As the CDR3 is not closed by the conserved phenylalanine or tryptophan, this likely results from a read error. The J gene is TRBJ1-4, the V gene TRBV29-1, with a possible D match to TRBD1 (5 bases). Per the germline V gene, CDR1 is SQVTM and CDR2 is ANQGSEA. Trimming took off 4 bases at V and 7 bases at J, with 13 bases between the two ends. This CDR3 comprises 13 residues. CDR3 sequence (DNA): TGCAGCGTTGTAAGAGGGGCTGGTGAAAAACTGTTTCTT. It specifies CSVVRGAGEKLFL.

This chain connects TRBV20-1 to TRBJ1-5; a weak D match, TRBD1 (5 bases). The germline V and J ends were trimmed by 0 bases and 5 bases, with 8 bases remaining between them. Germline V CDR1 and CDR2: DFQATT, SNEGSKA (reference sequence). The CDR3 is 13 residues long. CDR3 amino acids: CSARETDYQPQHF. CDR3 DNA: TGCAGTGCTAGAGAGACAGACTATCAGCCCCAGCATTTT.

This sequence joins TRBV9 and TRBJ1-1; 7 nucleotides line up with TRBD1. V gave up 4 bases and J gave up 2 bases; unmatched junction bases: 11. Per germline, CDR1 SGDLS and CDR2 YYNGEE. This CDR3 region has 16 residues. CDR3 bases: TGTGCCAGCAGCCAGGGTATCGGACAGGTCAACACTGAAGCTTTCTTT. This sequence encodes CASSQGIGQVNTEAFF.

J is TRBJ1-6 and V is TRBV6-5; D gene uncertain. Germline values: CDR1 MNHEY, CDR2 SVGAGI. The CDR3 consists of 12 residues. The V and J ends lost 2 bases and 14 bases respectively, with 10 bases between them. CDR3 coding DNA: TGTGCCAGCAGTTACGCCGGGGAATCCCTCCACTTT. Protein product: CASSYAGESLHF.

The V and J genes are TRBV2 and TRBJ2-7; 10 bases fit TRBD2. With V trimmed by 3 bases and J by 2 bases, 1 base remained unmatched. Germline CDR1 is SNHLY and CDR2 is FYNNEI. CDR3 length equals 14 residues. CDR3 loop: CASSETSGPYEQYF. The CDR3 bases are TGTGCCAGCAGTGAGACTAGCGGGCCCTACGAGCAGTACTTC.